This entry features one T cell receptor (beta chain) sequence. This record belongs to a study of shared clonotypes between healthy human individuals. As defined, naive CD8 cells were CD45RO-negative and positively selected for CCR7, with terminally differentiated effector memory CD45RA+ cells excluded. The assay was immunoSEQ multiplex PCR, and TCRdb's table has in-frame clones only and misses some. The profile covers around 610,000 clones, with approximately 96% appearing a single time and 0.11% taken by the ten largest. The germline CDR1 and CDR2 sequences are MDHEN and SYDVKM. This CDR3 region has 17 residues. V gave up 2 bases and J gave up 2 bases; unmatched junction bases: 10.

The chain uses TRBV28 and TRBJ2-5; 8 bases are shared with TRBD1. Sequencing used naive CD8+ T cells sorted from blood. The receptor was isolated from a woman in her 30s in good health. The CDR3 loop is CASSLQSGGRLQETQYF. Here the CDR3 DNA reads TGTGCCAGCAGTTTACAATCAGGGGGCCGACTTCAAGAGACCCAGTACTTC.